Included here is one T cell receptor beta chain sequence, with context. These data belong to a study of blood T cell repertoires in COVID-19. Study details: COVID-19 samples from acute and convalescent phases originated in the United States, Italy and Spain. PBMCs, B-cell-depleted T cells, or T cells provided the cDNA or gDNA that made up the material.

In the source study's methods: Cell counts per sample came from amplifying reference gene primers. Sequenced by immunoSEQ multiplex PCR; TCRdb stores in-frame clones only, minus some. V and J calls and clone size are those listed in that table; D and trimming were worked out from the DNA. The sample records some 180,000 clones, roughly four fifths being singletons. Trimming removed 4 bases from V and 0 bases from J, with 20 bases in between. The CDR3 is 18 residues long. This receptor was taken from a human donor in a cohort sampled during active COVID-19. The J gene is TRBJ1-5, the V gene TRBV5-3, with D maybe TRBD1 (6 bases). TRBV5-3 has ORF status, its function being uncertain. The sequencing input was peripheral blood. The CDR3 DNA is TGTGCCAGAAGCATGGGGGGCAGAGGTCTATATAGCAATCAGCCCCAGCATTTT. It translates to CARSMGGRGLYSNQPQHF.